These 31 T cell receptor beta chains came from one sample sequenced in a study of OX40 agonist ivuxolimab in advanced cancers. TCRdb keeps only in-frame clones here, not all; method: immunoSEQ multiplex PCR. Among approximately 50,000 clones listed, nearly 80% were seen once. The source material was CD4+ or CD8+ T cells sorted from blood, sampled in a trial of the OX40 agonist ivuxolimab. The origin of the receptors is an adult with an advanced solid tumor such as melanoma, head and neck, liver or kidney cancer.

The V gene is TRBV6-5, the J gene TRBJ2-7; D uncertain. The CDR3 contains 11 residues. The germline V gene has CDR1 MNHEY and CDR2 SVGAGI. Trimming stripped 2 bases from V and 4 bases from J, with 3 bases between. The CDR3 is CASSYRYEQYF. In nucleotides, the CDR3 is TGTGCCAGCAGTTACCGGTACGAGCAGTACTTC.

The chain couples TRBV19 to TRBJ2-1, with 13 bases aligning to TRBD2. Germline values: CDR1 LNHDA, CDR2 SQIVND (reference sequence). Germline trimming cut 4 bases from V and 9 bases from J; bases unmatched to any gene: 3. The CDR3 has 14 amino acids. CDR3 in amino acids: CASSRTSGSIEQFF. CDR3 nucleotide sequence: TGTGCCAGTAGTAGGACTAGCGGGAGCATTGAGCAGTTCTTC.

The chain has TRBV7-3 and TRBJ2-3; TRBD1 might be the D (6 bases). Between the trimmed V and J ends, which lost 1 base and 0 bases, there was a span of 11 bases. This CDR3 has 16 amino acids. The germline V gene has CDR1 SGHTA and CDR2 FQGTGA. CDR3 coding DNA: TGTGCCAGCAGCTTAAGGGGGCTATCTAGCACAGATACGCAGTATTTT. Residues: CASSLRGLSSTDTQYF.

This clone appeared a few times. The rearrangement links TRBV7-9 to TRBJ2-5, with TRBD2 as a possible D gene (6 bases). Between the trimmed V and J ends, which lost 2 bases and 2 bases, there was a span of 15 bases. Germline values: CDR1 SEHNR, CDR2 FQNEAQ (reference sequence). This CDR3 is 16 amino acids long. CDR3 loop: CASSLSLSGGQETQYF. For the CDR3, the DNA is TGTGCCAGCAGCTTAAGCTTAAGTGGGGGGCAAGAGACCCAGTACTTC.

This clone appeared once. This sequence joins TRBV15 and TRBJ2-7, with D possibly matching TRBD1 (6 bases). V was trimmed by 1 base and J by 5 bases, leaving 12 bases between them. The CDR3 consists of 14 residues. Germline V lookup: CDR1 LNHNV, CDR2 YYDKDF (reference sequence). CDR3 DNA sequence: TGTGCCACCAGCAGAGGAGACAGGTCGCACGAGCAGTACTTC. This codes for CATSRGDRSHEQYF.

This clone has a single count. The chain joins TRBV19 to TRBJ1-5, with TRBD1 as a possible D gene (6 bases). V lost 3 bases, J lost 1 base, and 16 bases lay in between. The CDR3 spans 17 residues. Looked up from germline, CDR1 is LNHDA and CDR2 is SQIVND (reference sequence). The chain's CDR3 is CASSMGAGWDSNQPQHF. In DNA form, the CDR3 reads TGTGCCAGTAGTATGGGGGCAGGGTGGGACAGCAATCAGCCCCAGCATTTT.

The CDR3 DNA sequence: TGTGCCAGTACCCACCGAGCGGGGGGAGGGTATGAGCAGTTCTTC. Its translation is CASTHRAGGGYEQFF. The chain has TRBV19 and TRBJ2-1, with 9 bases that match TRBD2. Germline values: CDR1 LNHDA, CDR2 SQIVND (reference sequence). The length of the CDR3 is 15 residues. Germline trimming cut 7 bases from V and 8 bases from J; bases unmatched to any gene: 12.

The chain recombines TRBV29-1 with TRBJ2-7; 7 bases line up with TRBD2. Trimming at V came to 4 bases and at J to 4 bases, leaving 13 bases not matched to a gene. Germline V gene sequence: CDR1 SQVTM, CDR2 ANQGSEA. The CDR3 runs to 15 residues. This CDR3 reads CSVVLQPLAVYEQYF. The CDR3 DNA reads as TGCAGCGTTGTTTTACAACCCCTAGCGGTTTACGAGCAGTACTTC.

CDR3 in DNA: TGTGCCAGCAGCTTGGCACCCCCAGGGGAGCTGTTTTTT. Translated: CASSLAPPGELFF. The chain combines TRBV5-4 with TRBJ2-2, with D unresolved. V lost 0 bases to trimming and J lost 8 bases, with 8 bases between them. This CDR3 spans 13 amino acids. Looked up from germline, CDR1 is SGHNT and CDR2 is YYREEE (reference sequence).

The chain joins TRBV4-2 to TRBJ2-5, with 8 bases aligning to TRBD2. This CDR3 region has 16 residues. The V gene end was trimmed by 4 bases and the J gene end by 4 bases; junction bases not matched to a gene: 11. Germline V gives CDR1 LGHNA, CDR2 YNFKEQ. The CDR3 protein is CASSLRVSGDVETQYF. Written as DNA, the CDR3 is TGTGCCAGCAGCCTTCGGGTTAGCGGGGACGTAGAGACCCAGTACTTC.

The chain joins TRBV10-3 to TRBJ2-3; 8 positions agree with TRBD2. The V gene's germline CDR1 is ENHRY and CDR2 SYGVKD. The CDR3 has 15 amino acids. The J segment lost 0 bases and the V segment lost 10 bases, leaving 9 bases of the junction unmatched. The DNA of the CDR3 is TGTGCCACCGGGGGGGCGGGAGGTAGCACAGATACGCAGTATTTT. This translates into CATGGAGGSTDTQYF.

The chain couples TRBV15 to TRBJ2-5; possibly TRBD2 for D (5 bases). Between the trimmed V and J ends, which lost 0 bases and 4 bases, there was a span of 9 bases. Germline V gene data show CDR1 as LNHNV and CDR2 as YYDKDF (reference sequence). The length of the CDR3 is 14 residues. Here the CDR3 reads CATSRDRGSETQYF. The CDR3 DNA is TGTGCCACCAGCAGAGATCGGGGATCAGAGACCCAGTACTTC. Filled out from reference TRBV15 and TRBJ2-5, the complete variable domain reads DAMVIQNPRYQVTQFGKPVTLSCSQTLNHNVMYWYQQKSSQAPKLLFHYYDKDFNNEADTPDNFQSRRPNTSFCFLDIRSPGLGDTAMYLCATSRDRGSETQYFGPGTRLLVL.

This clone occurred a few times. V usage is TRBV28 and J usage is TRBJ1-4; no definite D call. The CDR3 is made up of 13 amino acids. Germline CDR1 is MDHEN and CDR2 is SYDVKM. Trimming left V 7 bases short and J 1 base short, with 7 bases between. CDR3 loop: CASTRGTNEKLFF. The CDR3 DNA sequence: TGTGCCAGCACCCGGGGAACTAATGAAAAACTGTTTTTT.

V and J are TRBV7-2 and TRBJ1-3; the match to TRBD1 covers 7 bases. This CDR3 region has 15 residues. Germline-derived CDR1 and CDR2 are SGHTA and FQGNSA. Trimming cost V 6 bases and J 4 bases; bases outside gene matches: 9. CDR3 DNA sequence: TGTGCCAGCAGTATGGGGAGGGGGCAAGGAAACACCATATATTTT. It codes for CASSMGRGQGNTIYF. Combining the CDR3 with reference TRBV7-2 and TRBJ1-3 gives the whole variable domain GAGVSQSPSNKVTEKGKDVELRCDPISGHTALYWYRQSLGQGLEFLIYFQGNSAPDKSGLPSDRFSAERTGGSVSTLTIQRTQQEDSAVYLCASSMGRGQGNTIYFGEGSWLTVV.

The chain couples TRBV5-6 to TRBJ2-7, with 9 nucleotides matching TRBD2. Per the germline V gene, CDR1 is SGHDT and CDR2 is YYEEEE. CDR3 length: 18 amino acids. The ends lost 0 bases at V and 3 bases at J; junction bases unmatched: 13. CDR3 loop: CASSLGVASGISYYEQYF. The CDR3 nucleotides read TGTGCCAGCAGCTTGGGGGTGGCTAGCGGGATATCCTACTACGAGCAGTACTTC.

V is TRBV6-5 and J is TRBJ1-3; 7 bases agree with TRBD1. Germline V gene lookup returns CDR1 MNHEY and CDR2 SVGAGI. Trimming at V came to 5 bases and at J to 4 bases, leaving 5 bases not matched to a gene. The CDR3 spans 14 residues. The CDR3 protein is CASSRGTVGNTIYF. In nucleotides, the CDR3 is TGTGCCAGCAGTCGCGGGACAGTCGGAAACACCATATATTTT.

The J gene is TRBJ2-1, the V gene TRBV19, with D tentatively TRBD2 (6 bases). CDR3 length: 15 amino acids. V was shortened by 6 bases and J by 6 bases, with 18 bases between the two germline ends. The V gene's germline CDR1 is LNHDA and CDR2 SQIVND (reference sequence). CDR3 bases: TGTGCCAGTAGGGGGGGAGGCGGGAAGGTCAATGAGCAGTTCTTC. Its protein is CASRGGGGKVNEQFF.

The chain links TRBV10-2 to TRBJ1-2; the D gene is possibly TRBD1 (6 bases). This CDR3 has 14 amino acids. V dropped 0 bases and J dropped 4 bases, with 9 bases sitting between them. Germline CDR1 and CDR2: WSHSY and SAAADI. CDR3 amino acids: CASSESGGGYGYTF. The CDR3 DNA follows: TGCGCCAGCAGTGAGTCGGGAGGGGGCTATGGCTACACCTTC.

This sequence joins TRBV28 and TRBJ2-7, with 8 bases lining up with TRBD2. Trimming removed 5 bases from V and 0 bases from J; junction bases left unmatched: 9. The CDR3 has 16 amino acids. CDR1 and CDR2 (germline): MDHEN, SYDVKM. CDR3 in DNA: TGTGCCAGCAGTAATAGCGGGGCCCAGAGCTCCTACGAGCAGTACTTC. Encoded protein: CASSNSGAQSSYEQYF.

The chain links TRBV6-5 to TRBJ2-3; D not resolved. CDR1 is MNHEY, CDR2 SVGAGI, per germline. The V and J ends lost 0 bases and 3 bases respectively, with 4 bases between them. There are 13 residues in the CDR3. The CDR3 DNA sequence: TGTGCCAGCAGTTACTCGGCGACAGATACGCAGTATTTT. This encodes CASSYSATDTQYF.

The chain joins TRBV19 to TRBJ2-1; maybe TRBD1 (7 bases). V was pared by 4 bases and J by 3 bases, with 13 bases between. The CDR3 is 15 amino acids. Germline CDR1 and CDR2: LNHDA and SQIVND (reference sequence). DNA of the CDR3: TGTGCCAGTAGTAACCGACAGGGAGGCTACAATGAGCAGTTCTTC. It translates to CASSNRQGGYNEQFF.

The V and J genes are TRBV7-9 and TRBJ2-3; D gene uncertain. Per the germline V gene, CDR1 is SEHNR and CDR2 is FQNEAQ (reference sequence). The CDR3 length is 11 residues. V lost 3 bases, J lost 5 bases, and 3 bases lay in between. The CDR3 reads CASSFQDTQYF. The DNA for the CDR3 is TGTGCCAGCAGCTTTCAAGATACGCAGTATTTT.

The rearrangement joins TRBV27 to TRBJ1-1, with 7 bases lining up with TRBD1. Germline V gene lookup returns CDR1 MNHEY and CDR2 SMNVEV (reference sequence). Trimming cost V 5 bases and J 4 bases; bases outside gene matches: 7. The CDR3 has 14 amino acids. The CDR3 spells CASSVQGWGTEAFF. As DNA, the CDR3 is TGTGCCAGCAGTGTACAGGGGTGGGGCACTGAAGCTTTCTTT.

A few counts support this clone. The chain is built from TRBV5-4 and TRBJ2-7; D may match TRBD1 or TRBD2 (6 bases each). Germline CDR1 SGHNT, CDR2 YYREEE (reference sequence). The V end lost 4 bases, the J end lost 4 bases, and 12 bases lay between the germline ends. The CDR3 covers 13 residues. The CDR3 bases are TGTGCCAGCAGCCAAGGGGGGAGGTACGAGCAGTACTTC. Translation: CASSQGGRYEQYF.

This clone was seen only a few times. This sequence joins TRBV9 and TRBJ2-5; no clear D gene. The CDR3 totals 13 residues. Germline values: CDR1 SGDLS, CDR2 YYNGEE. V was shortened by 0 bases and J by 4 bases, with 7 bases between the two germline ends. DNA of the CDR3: TGTGCCAGCAGCGTAGCCCCCTCAGAGACCCAGTACTTC. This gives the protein CASSVAPSETQYF.

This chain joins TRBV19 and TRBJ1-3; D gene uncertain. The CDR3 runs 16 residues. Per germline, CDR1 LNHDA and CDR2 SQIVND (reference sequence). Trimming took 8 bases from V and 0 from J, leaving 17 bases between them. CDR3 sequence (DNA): TGTGCCAGTTCCCGATCCTCACCCCACTCTGGAAACACCATATATTTT. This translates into CASSRSSPHSGNTIYF. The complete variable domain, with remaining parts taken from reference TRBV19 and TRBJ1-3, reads DGGITQSPKYLFRKEGQNVTLSCEQNLNHDAMYWYRQDPGQGLRLIYYSQIVNDFQKGDIAEGYSVSREKKESFPLTVTSAQKNPTAFYLCASSRSSPHSGNTIYFGEGSWLTVV.

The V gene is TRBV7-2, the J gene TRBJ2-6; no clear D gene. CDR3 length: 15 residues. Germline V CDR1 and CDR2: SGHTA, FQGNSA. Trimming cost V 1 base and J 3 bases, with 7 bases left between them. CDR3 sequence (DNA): TGTGCCAGCAGCTTAGTCGATGGTGGGGCCAACGTCCTGACTTTC. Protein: CASSLVDGGANVLTF.

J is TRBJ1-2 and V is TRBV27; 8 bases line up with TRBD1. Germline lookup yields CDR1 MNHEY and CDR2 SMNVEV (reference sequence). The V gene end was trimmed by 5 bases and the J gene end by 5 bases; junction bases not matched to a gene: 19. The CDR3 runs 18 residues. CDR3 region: CASSPVFRDRIQRYGYTF. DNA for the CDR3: TGTGCCAGCAGTCCTGTCTTCCGGGACAGGATCCAGAGGTATGGCTACACCTTC.

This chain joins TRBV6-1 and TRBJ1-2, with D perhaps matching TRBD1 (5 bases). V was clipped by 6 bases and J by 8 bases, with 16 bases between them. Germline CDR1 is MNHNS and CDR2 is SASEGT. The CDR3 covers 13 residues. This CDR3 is CASSEAGKNGYTF. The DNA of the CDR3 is TGTGCCAGCAGCGAGGCAGGGAAAAACGGCTACACCTTC.

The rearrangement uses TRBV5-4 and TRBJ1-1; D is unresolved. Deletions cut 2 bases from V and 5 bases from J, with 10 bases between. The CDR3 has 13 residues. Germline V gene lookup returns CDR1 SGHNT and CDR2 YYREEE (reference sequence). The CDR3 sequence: CASSFDWGTEAFF. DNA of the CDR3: TGTGCCAGCAGCTTTGATTGGGGAACTGAAGCTTTCTTT.

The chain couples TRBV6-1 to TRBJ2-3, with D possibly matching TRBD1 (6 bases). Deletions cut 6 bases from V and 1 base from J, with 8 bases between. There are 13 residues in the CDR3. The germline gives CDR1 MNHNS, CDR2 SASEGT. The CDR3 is CASRAGGTDTQYF. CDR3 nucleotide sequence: TGTGCCAGCAGAGCAGGGGGCACAGATACGCAGTATTTT.